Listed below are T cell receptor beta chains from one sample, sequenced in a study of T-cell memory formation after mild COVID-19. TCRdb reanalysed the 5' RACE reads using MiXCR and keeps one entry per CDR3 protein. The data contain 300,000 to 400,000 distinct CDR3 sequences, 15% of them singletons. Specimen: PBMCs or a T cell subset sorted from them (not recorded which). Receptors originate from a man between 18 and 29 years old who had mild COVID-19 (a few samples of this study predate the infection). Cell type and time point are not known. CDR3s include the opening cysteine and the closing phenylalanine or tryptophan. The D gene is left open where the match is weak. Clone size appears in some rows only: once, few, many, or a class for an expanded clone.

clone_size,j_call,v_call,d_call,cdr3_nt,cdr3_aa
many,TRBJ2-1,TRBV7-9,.,TGTGCCAGCAGTCTCCAAGGAGAGGGGCAGTATGGCGAGCAGTTCTTC,CASSLQGEGQYGEQFF
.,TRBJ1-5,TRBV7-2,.,TGTGCCAGCACTATAGGGGTGGACCAGCCCCAGCATTTT,CASTIGVDQPQHF
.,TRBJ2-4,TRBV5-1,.,TGCGCCAGCAGCTTGGGGGGGACAGCCAAAAACATTCAGTACTTC,CASSLGGTAKNIQYF
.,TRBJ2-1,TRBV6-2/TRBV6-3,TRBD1,TGTGCCAGCAATCCAAGACAGGGGGCCCGCTACAATGAGCAGTTCTTC,CASNPRQGARYNEQFF
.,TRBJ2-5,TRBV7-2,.,TGTGCCAGCAGCCCGCGACCCCCGGGACGCCCTAAAGGGACCCAGTACTTC,CASSPRPPGRPKGTQYF
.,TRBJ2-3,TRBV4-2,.,TGTGCCAGCAGCCAAAACGGCCTTGACACAGATACGCAGTATTTT,CASSQNGLDTDTQYF
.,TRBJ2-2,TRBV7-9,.,TGTGCCAGCAGCTTAGGTATGGGCCGGAACACCGGGGAGCTGTTTTTT,CASSLGMGRNTGELFF
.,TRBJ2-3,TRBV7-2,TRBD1,TGTGCCAGCAGCCGATTTGGACAGGCCGTGGCAGATACGCAGTATTTT,CASSRFGQAVADTQYF
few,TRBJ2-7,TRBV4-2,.,TGTGCCAGCAGCCAGGACCCGAGGGGGGCTCTTACGATAGGGCAGTACTTC,CASSQDPRGALTIGQYF
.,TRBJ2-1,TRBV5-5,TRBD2,TGTGCCAGCAGCCACTCAGCGGGGGAAGGAAGTGAGCAGTTCTTC,CASSHSAGEGSEQFF
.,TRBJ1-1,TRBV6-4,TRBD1,TGTGCCAGCAGCGACCAAATGACAGGGAAAGCTTTCTTT,CASSDQMTGKAFF
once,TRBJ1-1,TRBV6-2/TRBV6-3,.,TGTGCCAGCATGCTTCATCTGAACACTGAAGCTTTCTTT,CASMLHLNTEAFF
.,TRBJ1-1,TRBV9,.,TGTGCCAGCAGCAAATCTACAGGGACTGAAGCTTTCTTT,CASSKSTGTEAFF
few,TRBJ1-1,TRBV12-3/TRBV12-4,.,TGTGCCAGCAGTTTCTGGGACACTGAAGCTTTCTTT,CASSFWDTEAFF
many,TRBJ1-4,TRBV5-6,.,TGTGCCAGCAGCTTGGTACTCGGGACTAATGAAAAACTGTTTTTT,CASSLVLGTNEKLFF
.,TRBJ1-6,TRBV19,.,TGTGCCAGTACCCCGGGCCGGGGGCATTCACCCCTCCACTTT,CASTPGRGHSPLHF
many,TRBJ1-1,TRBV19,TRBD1,TGTGCCAGTAGTACCTTGGACAGGGGCCTGAACACTGAAGCTTTCTTT,CASSTLDRGLNTEAFF